The 31 T cell receptor beta chains presented below share a single source sample, sequenced in a study of blood T cell repertoires in COVID-19. Clones were sequenced by immunoSEQ multiplex PCR, and TCRdb holds only the in-frame ones, with some missing. Here the sample spans over 150,000 clones, approximately 86% being singletons. Specimen: peripheral blood. The receptor set was obtained from a woman of 80 years or more with COVID-19, enrolled during active disease.

This clone was detected only once. The CDR3 is CASSARGQSNSPLHF. CDR3 DNA sequence: TGTGCCAGCAGTGCCAGGGGGCAGAGTAATTCACCCCTCCACTTT. This chain uses TRBV27 with TRBJ1-6; 8 nucleotides match TRBD1. CDR3 length: 15 residues. Losses at the gene ends were 5 bases for V and 6 bases for J; bases not matched to a gene: 6. CDR1 and CDR2 from the germline V gene are MNHEY and SMNVEV (reference sequence).

The chain couples TRBV11-1 to TRBJ1-3, with 8 bases identical to TRBD1. The CDR3 sequence is 15 residues long. The V and J ends lost 5 bases and 2 bases, in that order; junction bases with no gene match: 5. Germline CDR1 is SGHAT and CDR2 is FQDESV (reference sequence). The CDR3 nucleotides are TGTGCCAGCAGCACGGGACAGGCGGCTGGAAACACCATATATTTT. Its translation is CASSTGQAAGNTIYF.

The chain couples TRBV20-1 to TRBJ1-5; no reliable D call. Trimming stripped 3 bases from V and 3 bases from J, with 9 bases between. Germline CDR1 and CDR2: DFQATT and SNEGSKA (reference sequence). The CDR3 is 13 residues long. The CDR3 here is CSASGSYNQPQHF. The CDR3 coding sequence is TGCAGTGCTAGTGGCAGTTACAATCAGCCCCAGCATTTT.

The table lists this clone with a few counts. At the DNA level, this CDR3 is encoded by other sequences in the same sample as well. J is TRBJ2-1 and V is TRBV11-2; D gene uncertain. The length of the CDR3 is 11 residues. Between the trimmed V and J ends, which lost 6 bases and 8 bases, there was a span of 8 bases. Germline CDR1 reads SGHAT; CDR2 reads FQNNGV. The CDR3 sequence: CASSSTYEQFF. CDR3 nucleotides: TGTGCCAGCAGTTCGACATATGAGCAGTTCTTC.

The chain recombines TRBV15 with TRBJ1-4, with unresolved D. CDR1 is LNHNV, CDR2 YYDKDF, per germline (reference sequence). Trimming took 1 base from V and 4 from J, leaving 4 bases between them. The CDR3 length is 13 residues. The DNA of the CDR3 is TGTGCCACCAGCAGAGTCCTTAATGAAAAACTGTTTTTT. It encodes CATSRVLNEKLFF.

The chain employs TRBV5-5 and TRBJ1-5; 8 bases map to TRBD1. V dropped 0 bases and J dropped 2; count of bases not matched to a gene: 4. This CDR3 spans 16 amino acids. CDR1 is SGHKS and CDR2 is YYEKEE in the germline V gene (reference sequence). CDR3 DNA: TGTGCCAGCAGCTTGGGACAGGGGAACGGCAATCAGCCCCAGCATTTT. It yields the protein CASSLGQGNGNQPQHF.

The chain is built from TRBV9 and TRBJ1-2, with 10 bases matching TRBD1. J lost 4 bases, V lost 2 bases, and 8 bases had no gene match. Per the germline V gene, CDR1 is SGDLS and CDR2 is YYNGEE. The CDR3 runs 16 residues. CDR3 in DNA: TGTGCCAGCAGCGTTGGTGGGACAGGGGATCGCTATGGCTACACCTTC. It specifies CASSVGGTGDRYGYTF.

This clone came up a few times. The chain joins TRBV2 to TRBJ2-2, with D possibly TRBD1 on 6 matching bases. The germline gives CDR1 SNHLY, CDR2 FYNNEI. The CDR3 sequence is 15 residues long. V was pared by 7 bases and J by 4 bases, with 16 bases between. The CDR3 sequence: CASTQQGPGTGELFF. CDR3 nucleotide sequence: TGTGCCAGCACTCAACAGGGTCCCGGCACCGGGGAGCTGTTTTTT.

This clone was recorded a few times. The rearrangement joins TRBV5-1 to TRBJ1-2, with D unclear. V lost 0 bases and J 7 bases, leaving 10 bases between the germline ends. CDR1 is SGHRS and CDR2 is YFSETQ in the germline V gene. The CDR3 length is 13 residues. For the CDR3, the DNA is TGCGCCAGCAGCTTGGGTCGGGGTGCTGGCTACACCTTC. It specifies CASSLGRGAGYTF.

The genes are TRBV2 and TRBJ1-5; 10 bases fit TRBD1. The germline V gene has CDR1 SNHLY and CDR2 FYNNEI. With V trimmed by 6 bases and J by 3 bases, 8 bases remained unmatched. The CDR3 totals 16 residues. CDR3 amino acids: CASSAPGQGFNQPQHF. The CDR3 nucleotides are TGTGCCAGCAGCGCTCCGGGACAGGGGTTCAATCAGCCCCAGCATTTT.

The CDR3 coding sequence is TGTGCCAGCAGCCCGGGGACTAGACATGAGCAGTTCTTC. Translated, it gives CASSPGTRHEQFF. V is TRBV6-5 and J is TRBJ2-1, with 8 bases fitting TRBD2. This CDR3 has 13 residues. V dropped 6 bases and J dropped 8; count of bases not matched to a gene: 6. Germline V gene lookup returns CDR1 MNHEY and CDR2 SVGAGI.

The rearrangement links TRBV19 to TRBJ2-1; 10 bases agree with TRBD2. Germline V lookup: CDR1 LNHDA, CDR2 SQIVND (reference sequence). There are 16 residues in the CDR3. V gave up 5 bases and J gave up 4 bases; unmatched junction bases: 8. In nucleotides, the CDR3 is TGTGCCAGTAGTCCTCCGGGACTAGCGACGTACAATGAGCAGTTCTTC. This sequence encodes CASSPPGLATYNEQFF.

This sequence joins TRBV5-5 and TRBJ1-1; possibly TRBD1 for D (6 bases). Germline-derived CDR1 and CDR2 are SGHKS and YYEKEE (reference sequence). This CDR3 has 15 amino acids. V shed 4 bases and J shed 2 bases, with 15 bases lying between them. The CDR3 spells CASSPMSTGNTEAFF. CDR3 bases: TGTGCCAGCAGCCCGATGTCGACAGGCAACACTGAAGCTTTCTTT.

V is TRBV2 and J is TRBJ2-1, with 10 bases identical to TRBD2. Germline V CDR1 and CDR2: SNHLY, FYNNEI. The length of the CDR3 is 14 residues. Trimming cost V 8 bases and J 7 bases; bases outside gene matches: 8. The CDR3 spells CASEPGLAINEQFF. CDR3 in DNA: TGTGCCAGCGAACCGGGACTAGCGATAAATGAGCAGTTCTTC.

The count of this clone is one. The chain employs TRBV7-9 and TRBJ2-3; 13 bases are a match to TRBD2. Germline V lookup: CDR1 SEHNR, CDR2 FQNEAQ (reference sequence). The junction had 6 bases not matched to a gene; V was cut back by 3 bases and J by 6 bases. The CDR3 contains 16 residues. CDR3 coding DNA: TGTGCCAGCAGCTTTCCTATACTAGCGGGAGGGGATACGCAGTATTTT. Translation: CASSFPILAGGDTQYF.

The chain links TRBV6-2 or TRBV6-3 to TRBJ2-5; 8 nucleotides agree with TRBD2. CDR1 and CDR2 from the germline V gene are MNHEY and SVGEGT. CDR3 size: 17 residues. V trimming: 6 bases; J trimming: 1 base; junction bases outside the gene matches: 13. The CDR3, as DNA: TGTGCCAGCAGCCCCACCTTAGCGGGGAGTGGCCAAGAGACCCAGTACTTC. Translating it yields CASSPTLAGSGQETQYF.

The V call is TRBV27, the J call TRBJ2-5; D perhaps matches TRBD2 (6 bases). V lost 0 bases, J lost 4 bases, and 9 bases lay in between. The length of the CDR3 is 14 residues. Per germline, CDR1 MNHEY and CDR2 SMNVEV (reference sequence). The chain's CDR3 is CASSLSSSGETQYF. The CDR3 DNA is TGTGCCAGCAGTTTATCGAGTAGCGGAGAGACCCAGTACTTC.

This clone has more than one count but fewer than ten. The CDR3 sequence is CATSRDRVGDQPQHF. The CDR3 region has the DNA TGTGCCACCAGCAGAGATCGGGTCGGGGATCAGCCCCAGCATTTT. J is TRBJ1-5 and V is TRBV15; D not certain. Per the germline V gene, CDR1 is LNHNV and CDR2 is YYDKDF (reference sequence). V lost 0 bases and J 5 bases, leaving 11 bases between the germline ends. The CDR3 sequence is 15 residues long.

The V gene is TRBV11-3, the J gene TRBJ1-1, with D unresolved. The CDR3 runs to 13 residues. The ends were cut back, 5 bases at V and 0 bases at J, with 7 bases in the middle. Germline assignment: CDR1 SGHNT and CDR2 YENEEA. The DNA of the CDR3 is TGTGCCAGCAGCATAAACATGAACACTGAAGCTTTCTTT. Residues: CASSINMNTEAFF.

The V gene is TRBV18, the J gene TRBJ1-4, with unresolved D. Germline lookup yields CDR1 KGHSH and CDR2 LQKENI. V was clipped by 3 bases and J by 3 bases, with 11 bases between them. There are 15 residues in the CDR3. In DNA form, the CDR3 reads TGTGCCAGCTCACCCCGAGCAGAGGCTAATGAAAAACTGTTTTTT. Its translation is CASSPRAEANEKLFF.

The gene calls are TRBV2 and TRBJ2-5, with a possible D match to TRBD2 (6 bases). The CDR3 runs to 13 residues. CDR1 SNHLY and CDR2 FYNNEI come from the germline V gene. Trimming removed 4 bases at V and 5 bases at J, with 11 bases between. The CDR3 coding sequence is TGTGCCAGCAGTGGATCGGGGAGGGAGACCCAGTACTTC. As protein: CASSGSGRETQYF.

The rearrangement links TRBV12-3 or TRBV12-4 to TRBJ1-1, with 8 bases matching TRBD1. V lost 5 bases and J lost 4; bases outside the gene matches: 0. The CDR3 is 12 amino acids. The CDR3 loop is CASSQGATEAFF. Here the CDR3 DNA reads TGTGCCAGCAGTCAGGGGGCCACTGAAGCTTTCTTT.

The chain carries TRBV12-3 or TRBV12-4 and TRBJ1-6, with 7 bases lining up with TRBD1. Trimming removed 5 bases from V and 7 bases from J; junction bases left unmatched: 2. This CDR3 comprises 13 residues. The CDR3 DNA follows: TGTGCCAGCAGTGGGACAGAGAATTCACCCCTCCACTTT. As protein: CASSGTENSPLHF.

This rearrangement joins TRBV2 to TRBJ2-1, with 8 bases identical to TRBD1. From germline, CDR1 is SNHLY and CDR2 FYNNEI. J was trimmed by 7 bases and V by 5 bases; bases with no gene match: 10. The CDR3 spans 15 residues. CDR3 sequence: CASSNQDRARNEQFF. For the CDR3, the DNA is TGTGCCAGCAGTAATCAGGACAGGGCACGGAATGAGCAGTTCTTC.

The chain has TRBV27 and TRBJ2-6; D call uncertain. Trimming took 4 bases from V and 0 from J, leaving 13 bases between them. The CDR3 length is 17 residues. The germline CDR1 and CDR2 sequences are MNHEY and SMNVEV (reference sequence). CDR3 coding DNA: TGTGCCAGCAGTTCTCTCGCAGGCCGCTCTGGGGCCAACGTCCTGACTTTC. It encodes CASSSLAGRSGANVLTF. Drawing the rest from reference TRBV27 and TRBJ2-6, the complete variable domain is EAQVTQNPRYLITVTGKKLTVTCSQNMNHEYMSWYRQDPGLGLRQIYYSMNVEVTDKGDVPEGYKVSRKEKRNFPLILESPSPNQTSLYFCASSSLAGRSGANVLTFGAGSRLTVL.

The chain has TRBV6-6 and TRBJ2-1, with TRBD2 identical over 11 bases. V gave up 5 bases and J gave up 0 bases; unmatched junction bases: 9. This CDR3 has 18 amino acids. CDR1 and CDR2 (germline): MNHNY, SVGAGI (reference sequence). CDR3: CASSPTSGKGTSYNEQFF. DNA for the CDR3: TGTGCCAGCAGTCCGACTAGCGGGAAAGGGACCTCCTACAATGAGCAGTTCTTC.

This rearrangement joins TRBV19 to TRBJ1-1, with a weak D call TRBD1 (5 bases). With 0 bases removed from V and 0 bases from J, the gap between germline ends came to 5 bases. CDR1 and CDR2 (germline): LNHDA, SQIVND (reference sequence). This CDR3 is built from 14 residues. The CDR3: CASSIDRVNTEAFF. CDR3 DNA sequence: TGTGCCAGTAGTATAGACAGGGTGAACACTGAAGCTTTCTTT. The variable domain in full, completed from reference TRBV19 and TRBJ1-1, reads DGGITQSPKYLFRKEGQNVTLSCEQNLNHDAMYWYRQDPGQGLRLIYYSQIVNDFQKGDIAEGYSVSREKKESFPLTVTSAQKNPTAFYLCASSIDRVNTEAFFGQGTRLTVV.

This sequence joins TRBV28 and TRBJ2-1; TRBD1 matches 8 bases. The CDR3 is 15 amino acids. V gave up 3 bases and J gave up 7 bases; unmatched junction bases: 8. From germline, CDR1 is MDHEN and CDR2 SYDVKM. The CDR3 protein is CASSFITGGWNEQFF. CDR3 nucleotide sequence: TGTGCCAGCAGTTTCATAACAGGGGGATGGAATGAGCAGTTCTTC. The entire variable domain, with the rest obtained from reference TRBV28 and TRBJ2-1, is as follows: DVKVTQSSRYLVKRTGEKVFLECVQDMDHENMFWYRQDPGLGLRLIYFSYDVKMKEKGDIPEGYSVSREKKERFSLILESASTNQTSMYLCASSFITGGWNEQFFGPGTRLTVL.

V and J are TRBV25-1 and TRBJ1-2; D is unresolved. The CDR3 is 13 amino acids. Germline CDR1 MGHDK, CDR2 SYGVNS. The ends were cut back, 3 bases at V and 7 bases at J, with 12 bases in the middle. In DNA form, the CDR3 reads TGTGCCAGCAGTGAGGTCCAAACGGGTGGCTACACCTTC. It translates to CASSEVQTGGYTF.

The genes are TRBV6-5 and TRBJ2-2; 8 bases map to TRBD2. The CDR3 length is 13 residues. The germline CDR1 and CDR2 sequences are MNHEY and SVGAGI. V trimming: 10 bases; J trimming: 4 bases; junction bases outside the gene matches: 5. CDR3 sequence (DNA): TGTGCCACCGGGGGGGTGATCACCGGGGAGCTGTTTTTT. Its protein is CATGGVITGELFF.

The chain couples TRBV7-6 to TRBJ2-1, with D perhaps TRBD1 (6 bases). The germline V gene encodes CDR1 SGHVS and CDR2 FNYEAQ. There are 14 residues in the CDR3. Trimming cost V 5 bases and J 4 bases, with 12 bases left between them. For the CDR3, the DNA is TGTGCCAGCAGCGGAGACAGGATATACAATGAGCAGTTCTTC. It yields the protein CASSGDRIYNEQFF.